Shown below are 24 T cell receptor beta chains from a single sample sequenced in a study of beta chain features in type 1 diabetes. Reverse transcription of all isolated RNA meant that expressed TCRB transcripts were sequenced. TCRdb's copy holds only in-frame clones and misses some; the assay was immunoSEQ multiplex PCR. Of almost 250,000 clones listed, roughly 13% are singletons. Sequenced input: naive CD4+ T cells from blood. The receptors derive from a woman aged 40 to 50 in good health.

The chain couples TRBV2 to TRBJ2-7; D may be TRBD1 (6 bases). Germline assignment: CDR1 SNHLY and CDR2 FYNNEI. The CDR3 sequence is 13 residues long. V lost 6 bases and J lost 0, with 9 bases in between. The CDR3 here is CASRTGNSYEQYF. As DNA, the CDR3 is TGTGCCAGCAGGACAGGAAACTCCTACGAGCAGTACTTC.

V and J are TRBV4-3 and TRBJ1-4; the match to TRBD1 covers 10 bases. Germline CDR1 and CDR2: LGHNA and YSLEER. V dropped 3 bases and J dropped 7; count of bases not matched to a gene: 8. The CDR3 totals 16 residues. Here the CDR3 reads CASSHARQGAGEKLFF. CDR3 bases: TGCGCCAGCAGCCATGCCCGACAGGGGGCAGGTGAAAAACTGTTTTTT.

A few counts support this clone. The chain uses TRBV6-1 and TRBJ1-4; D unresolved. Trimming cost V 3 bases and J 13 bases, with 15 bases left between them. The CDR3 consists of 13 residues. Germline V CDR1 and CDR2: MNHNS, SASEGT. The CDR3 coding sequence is TGTGCCAGCAGTGATTTACCCTCGACGGGACTGTTTTTT. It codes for CASSDLPSTGLFF.

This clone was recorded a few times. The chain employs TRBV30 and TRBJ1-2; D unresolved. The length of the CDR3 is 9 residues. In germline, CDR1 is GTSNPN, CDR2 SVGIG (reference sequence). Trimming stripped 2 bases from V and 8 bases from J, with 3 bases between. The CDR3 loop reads CAWSSGYTF. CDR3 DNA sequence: TGTGCCTGGAGTAGCGGCTACACCTTC.

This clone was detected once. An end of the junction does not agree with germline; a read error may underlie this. In DNA, the CDR3 is TGTGCCAGCAGCCTCCGGGAGCAAAGGGGAAACACTGATGCTTTCTTT. Protein: CASSLREQRGNTDAFF. The chain joins TRBV7-8 to TRBJ1-1, with D possibly matching TRBD1 (5 bases). This CDR3 is 16 amino acids long. Germline V gene lookup returns CDR1 SGHVS and CDR2 FQNEAQ.

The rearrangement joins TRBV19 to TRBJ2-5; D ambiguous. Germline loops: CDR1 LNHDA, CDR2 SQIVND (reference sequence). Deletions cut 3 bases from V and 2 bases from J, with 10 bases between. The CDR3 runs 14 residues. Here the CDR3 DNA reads TGTGCCAGTAGTATCCAGACTGCACAAGAGACCCAGTACTTC. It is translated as CASSIQTAQETQYF.

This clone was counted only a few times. This chain's CDR3 is CASSLSGYGYTF. The CDR3 DNA sequence: TGTGCCAGCAGCTTGTCGGGCTATGGCTACACCTTC. The rearrangement links TRBV5-6 to TRBJ1-2; D uncertain. This CDR3 contains 12 residues. Germline V gene sequence: CDR1 SGHDT, CDR2 YYEEEE. The ends were cut back, 1 base at V and 4 bases at J, with 5 bases in the middle.

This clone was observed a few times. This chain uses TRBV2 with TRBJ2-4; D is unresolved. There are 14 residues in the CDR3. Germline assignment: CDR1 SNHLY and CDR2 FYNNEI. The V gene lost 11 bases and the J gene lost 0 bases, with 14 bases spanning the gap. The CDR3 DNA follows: TGTGCCGGATCACGTGACAAAGCCAAAAACATTCAGTACTTC. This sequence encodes CAGSRDKAKNIQYF.

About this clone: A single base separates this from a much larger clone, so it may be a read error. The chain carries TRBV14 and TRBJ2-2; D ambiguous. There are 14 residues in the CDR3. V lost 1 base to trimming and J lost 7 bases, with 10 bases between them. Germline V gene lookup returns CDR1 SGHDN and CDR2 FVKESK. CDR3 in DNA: TGTGCCAGCAGCCAAGCTGGCGGATACGGGGAGCTGTTTTTT. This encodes CASSQAGGYGELFF. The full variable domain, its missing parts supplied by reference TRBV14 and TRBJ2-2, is EAGVTQFPSHSVIEKGQTVTLRCDPISGHDNLYWYRRVMGKEIKFLLHFVKESKQDESGMPNNRFLAERTGGTYSTLKVQPAELEDSGVYFCASSQAGGYGELFFGEGSRLTVL.

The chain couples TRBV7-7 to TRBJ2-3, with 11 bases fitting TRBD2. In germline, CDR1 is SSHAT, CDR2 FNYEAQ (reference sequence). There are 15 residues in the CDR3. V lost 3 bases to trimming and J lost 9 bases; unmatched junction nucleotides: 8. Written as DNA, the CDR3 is TGTGCCAGCAGCTTTGTAGCGGGGGGGCCGGAGACGCAGTATTTT. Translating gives CASSFVAGGPETQYF.

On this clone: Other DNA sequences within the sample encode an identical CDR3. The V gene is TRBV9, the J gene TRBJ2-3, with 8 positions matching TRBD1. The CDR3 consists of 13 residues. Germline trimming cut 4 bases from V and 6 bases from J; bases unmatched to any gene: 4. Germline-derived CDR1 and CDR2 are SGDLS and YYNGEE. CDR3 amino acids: CASSPRTGDTQYF. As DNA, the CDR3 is TGTGCCAGCAGCCCCCGGACAGGGGATACGCAGTATTTT.

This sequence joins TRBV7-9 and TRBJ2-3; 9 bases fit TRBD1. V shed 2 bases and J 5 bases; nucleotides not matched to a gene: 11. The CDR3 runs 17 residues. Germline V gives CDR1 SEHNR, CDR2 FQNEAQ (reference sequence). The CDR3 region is CASSLYLGTGSGDTQYF. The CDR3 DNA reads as TGTGCCAGCAGCTTATATCTAGGGACAGGGTCCGGAGATACGCAGTATTTT. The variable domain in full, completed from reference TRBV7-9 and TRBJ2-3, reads DTGVSQNPRHKITKRGQNVTFRCDPISEHNRLYWYRQTLGQGPEFLTYFQNEAQLEKSRLLSDRFSAERPKGSFSTLEIQRTEQGDSAMYLCASSLYLGTGSGDTQYFGPGTRLTVL.

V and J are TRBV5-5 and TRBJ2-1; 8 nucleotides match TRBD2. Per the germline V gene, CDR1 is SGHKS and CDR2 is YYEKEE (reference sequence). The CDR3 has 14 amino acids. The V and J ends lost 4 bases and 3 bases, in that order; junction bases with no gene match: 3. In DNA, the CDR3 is TGTGCCAGCAGCCAGGGACTAGGCTACAATGAGCAGTTCTTC. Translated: CASSQGLGYNEQFF.

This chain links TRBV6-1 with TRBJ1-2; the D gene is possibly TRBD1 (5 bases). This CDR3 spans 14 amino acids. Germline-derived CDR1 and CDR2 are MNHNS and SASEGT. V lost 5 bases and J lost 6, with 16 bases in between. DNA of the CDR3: TGTGCCAGCAGTAACAGCCTGTTAGGGGATGGCTACACCTTC. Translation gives CASSNSLLGDGYTF.

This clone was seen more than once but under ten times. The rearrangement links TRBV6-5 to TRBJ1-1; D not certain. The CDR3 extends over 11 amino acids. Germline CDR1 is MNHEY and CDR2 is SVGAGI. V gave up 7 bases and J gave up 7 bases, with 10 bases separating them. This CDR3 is CASTNAVEAFF. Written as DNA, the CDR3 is TGTGCCAGCACCAACGCGGTTGAAGCTTTCTTT.

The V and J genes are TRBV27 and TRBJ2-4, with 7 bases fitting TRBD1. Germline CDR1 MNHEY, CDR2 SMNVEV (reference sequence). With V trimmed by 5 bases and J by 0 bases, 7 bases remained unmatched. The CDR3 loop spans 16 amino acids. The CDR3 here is CASSAAQGLAKNIQYF. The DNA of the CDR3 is TGTGCCAGCAGTGCCGCACAGGGGTTAGCCAAAAACATTCAGTACTTC.

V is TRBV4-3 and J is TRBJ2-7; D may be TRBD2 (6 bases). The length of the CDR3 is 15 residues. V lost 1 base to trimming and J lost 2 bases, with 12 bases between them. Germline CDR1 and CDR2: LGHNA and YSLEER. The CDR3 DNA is TGCGCCAGCAGCCAAGTTGCGGGGTCTCCCTACGAGCAGTACTTC. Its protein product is CASSQVAGSPYEQYF.

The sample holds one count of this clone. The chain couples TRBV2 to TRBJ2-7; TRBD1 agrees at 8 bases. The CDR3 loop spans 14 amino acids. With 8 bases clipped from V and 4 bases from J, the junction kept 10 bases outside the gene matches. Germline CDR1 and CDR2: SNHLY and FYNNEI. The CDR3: CASVPGTGNYEQYF. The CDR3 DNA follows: TGTGCCAGCGTACCAGGGACAGGTAATTACGAGCAGTACTTC. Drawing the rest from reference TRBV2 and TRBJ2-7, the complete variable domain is EPEVTQTPSHQVTQMGQEVILRCVPISNHLYFYWYRQILGQKVEFLVSFYNNEISEKSEIFDDQFSVERPDGSNFTLKIRSTKLEDSAMYFCASVPGTGNYEQYFGPGTRLTVT.

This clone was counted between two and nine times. The CDR3 is CASSQERGGGTEAFF. The CDR3 nucleotides read TGCGCCAGCAGCCAGGAAAGAGGGGGGGGAACTGAAGCTTTCTTT. The chain couples TRBV4-1 to TRBJ1-1, with a possible D match to TRBD1 (6 bases). The germline V and J ends were trimmed by 3 bases and 5 bases, with 16 bases remaining between them. The CDR3 is 15 amino acids. Germline loops: CDR1 MGHRA, CDR2 YSYEKL.

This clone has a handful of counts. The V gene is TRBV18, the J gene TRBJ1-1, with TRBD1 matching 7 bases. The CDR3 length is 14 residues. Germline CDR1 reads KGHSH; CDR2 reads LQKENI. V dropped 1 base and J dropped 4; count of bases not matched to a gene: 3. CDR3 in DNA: TGTGCCAGCTCACCACAGGGGGCGGGCACTGAAGCTTTCTTT. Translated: CASSPQGAGTEAFF.

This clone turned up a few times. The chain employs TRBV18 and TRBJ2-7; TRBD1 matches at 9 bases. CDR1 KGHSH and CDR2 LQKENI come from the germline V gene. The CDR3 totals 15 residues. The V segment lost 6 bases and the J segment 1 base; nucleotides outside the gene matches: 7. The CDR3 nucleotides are TGTGCCAGCTCGCTGCGCGGACAGGGGTCCTACGAGCAGTACTTC. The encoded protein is CASSLRGQGSYEQYF.

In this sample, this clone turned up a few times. CDR3 bases: TGTGCCAGTACTCGGACTAGCGCTGGGGATACGCAGTATTTT. Its translation: CASTRTSAGDTQYF. The chain couples TRBV19 to TRBJ2-3, with 9 bases matching TRBD2. J gave up 6 bases and V 7 bases, and 8 bases lay outside the gene matches. This CDR3 is 14 amino acids long. Per the germline V gene, CDR1 is LNHDA and CDR2 is SQIVND (reference sequence).

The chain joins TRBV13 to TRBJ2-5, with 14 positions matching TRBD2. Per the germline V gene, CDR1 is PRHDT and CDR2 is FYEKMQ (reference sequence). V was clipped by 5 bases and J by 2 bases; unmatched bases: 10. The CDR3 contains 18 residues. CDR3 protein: CASSRRLAGGRSQETQYF. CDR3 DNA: TGTGCCAGCAGCCGCCGACTAGCGGGGGGGCGCTCGCAAGAGACCCAGTACTTC.

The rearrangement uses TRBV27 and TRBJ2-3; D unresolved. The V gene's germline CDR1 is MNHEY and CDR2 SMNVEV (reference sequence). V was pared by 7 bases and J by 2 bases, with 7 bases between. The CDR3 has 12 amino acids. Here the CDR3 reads CASITNTDTQYF. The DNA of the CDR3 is TGTGCCAGCATTACAAACACAGATACGCAGTATTTT.